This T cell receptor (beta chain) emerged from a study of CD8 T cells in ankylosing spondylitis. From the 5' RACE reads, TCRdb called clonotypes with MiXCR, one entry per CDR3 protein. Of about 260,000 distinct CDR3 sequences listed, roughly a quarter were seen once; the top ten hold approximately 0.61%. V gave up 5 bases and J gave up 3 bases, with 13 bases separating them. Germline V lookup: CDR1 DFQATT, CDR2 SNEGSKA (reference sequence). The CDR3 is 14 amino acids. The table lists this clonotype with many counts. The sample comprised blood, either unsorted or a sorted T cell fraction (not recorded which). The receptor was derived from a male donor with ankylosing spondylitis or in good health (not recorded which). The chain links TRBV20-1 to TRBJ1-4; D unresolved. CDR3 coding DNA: TGCAGTGCTGTCCGTGCTTCAGCTAATGAAAAACTGTTTTTT. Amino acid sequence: CSAVRASANEKLFF.